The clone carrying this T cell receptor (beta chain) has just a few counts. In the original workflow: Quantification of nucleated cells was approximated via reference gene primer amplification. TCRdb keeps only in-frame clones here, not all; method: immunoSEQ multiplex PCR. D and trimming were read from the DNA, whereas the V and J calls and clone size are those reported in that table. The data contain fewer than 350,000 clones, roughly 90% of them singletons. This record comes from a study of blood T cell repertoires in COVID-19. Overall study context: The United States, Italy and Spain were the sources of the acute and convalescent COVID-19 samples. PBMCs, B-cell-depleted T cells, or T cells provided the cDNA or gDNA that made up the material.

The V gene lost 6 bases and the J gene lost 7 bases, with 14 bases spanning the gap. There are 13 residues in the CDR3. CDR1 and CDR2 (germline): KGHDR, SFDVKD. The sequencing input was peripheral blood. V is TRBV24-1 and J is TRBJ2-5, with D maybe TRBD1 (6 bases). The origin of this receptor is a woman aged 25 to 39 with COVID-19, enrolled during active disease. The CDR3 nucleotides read TGTGCCACCAGTTTGACAGGATACGGGACCCAGTACTTC. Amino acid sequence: CATSLTGYGTQYF.